What follows is one TCR beta chain and its context. Its antigen is unidentified. The record originates from a study of T cell responses to AZD1222 COVID-19 vaccine. The study's findings and limits: Scientists sampled the repertoires only once the peak T cell response had passed. At 160-218 and 743-854, vaccine-associated CD4 TCRs were dominant, and they spanned spike. Donors skewed white British and female; clonal diversity was possibly underestimated.

Sequencing was performed with immunoSEQ multiplex PCR; in TCRdb, only in-frame clones are kept and a portion is missing. The table shows about 97,000 clones, with 86% occurring only once. The CDR3 extends over 12 amino acids. The V gene's germline CDR1 is MDHEN and CDR2 SYDVKM. V lost 7 bases and J lost 1, with 7 bases in between. The sequence came from an adult in good health. The sequences come from peripheral blood, collected on day 0 of AZD1222 vaccination. This chain connects TRBV28 to TRBJ1-1; D remains ambiguous. The CDR3 here is CASKLPNTEAFF. The DNA for the CDR3 is TGTGCCAGCAAGCTTCCGAACACTGAAGCTTTCTTT. The full variable domain, completed using reference TRBV28 and TRBJ1-1, is DVKVTQSSRYLVKRTGEKVFLECVQDMDHENMFWYRQDPGLGLRLIYFSYDVKMKEKGDIPEGYSVSREKKERFSLILESASTNQTSMYLCASKLPNTEAFFGQGTRLTVV.